A single sample gave rise to the 21 T cell receptor beta chains below, sequenced in a study of blood T cell repertoires in COVID-19. Clones were read by immunoSEQ multiplex PCR, and TCRdb kept only the in-frame ones, dropping some. Found here are around 200,000 clones, about 87% of them singletons; the top ten hold 1.2%. Sequencing was performed on PBMCs or T cells enriched from blood (not recorded which). The receptors come from a man aged 25-45 years who had recovered from COVID-19.

This clone was seen a single time. The chain recombines TRBV28 with TRBJ1-3; D is unresolved. The germline V gene has CDR1 MDHEN and CDR2 SYDVKM. The ends were cut back, 4 bases at V and 7 bases at J, with 14 bases in the middle. The CDR3 length is 14 residues. The CDR3 coding sequence is TGTGCCAGCAGTTCAGCGGGAAAGGAGAACACCATATATTTT. Its translation is CASSSAGKENTIYF. Full variable domain (outside the CDR3, taken from reference TRBV28 and TRBJ1-3): DVKVTQSSRYLVKRTGEKVFLECVQDMDHENMFWYRQDPGLGLRLIYFSYDVKMKEKGDIPEGYSVSREKKERFSLILESASTNQTSMYLCASSSAGKENTIYFGEGSWLTVV.

The chain uses TRBV15 and TRBJ1-5; D unresolved. The V and J ends lost 1 base and 4 bases respectively, with 8 bases between them. Germline CDR1 reads LNHNV; CDR2 reads YYDKDF (reference sequence). CDR3 length equals 14 residues. The chain's CDR3 is CATSRGGINQPQHF. In DNA form, the CDR3 reads TGTGCCACCAGCAGAGGCGGAATTAATCAGCCCCAGCATTTT.

The J gene is TRBJ2-1, the V gene TRBV27; D is perhaps TRBD2 (6 bases). The V and J ends lost 5 bases and 7 bases respectively, with 15 bases between them. The CDR3 is made up of 14 amino acids. Germline lookup yields CDR1 MNHEY and CDR2 SMNVEV (reference sequence). The CDR3 DNA is TGTGCCAGCAGTCGGGGGATTCTGGGTAATGAGCAGTTCTTC. Its protein is CASSRGILGNEQFF.

The chain carries TRBV30 and TRBJ2-4; maybe TRBD2 (6 bases). Trimming took off 3 bases at V and 3 bases at J, with 21 bases between the two ends. CDR1 and CDR2 from the germline V gene are GTSNPN and SVGIG (reference sequence). The CDR3 is 17 residues long. CDR3 sequence (DNA): TGTGCCTGGAGCCCCAGAAGGAATGTGGGGGGCAAAAACATTCAGTACTTC. Translating gives CAWSPRRNVGGKNIQYF.

The chain uses TRBV19 and TRBJ2-3, with D maybe TRBD2 (6 bases). Germline lookup yields CDR1 LNHDA and CDR2 SQIVND (reference sequence). V was clipped by 3 bases and J by 0 bases, with 10 bases between them. This CDR3 is built from 15 residues. The CDR3 nucleotides are TGTGCCAGTAGTATCTCGGGGGTTAGCACAGATACGCAGTATTTT. It codes for CASSISGVSTDTQYF.

The chain has TRBV7-2 and TRBJ1-1; tentative D call: TRBD1 (6 bases). The CDR3 loop spans 15 amino acids. Germline CDR1 reads SGHTA; CDR2 reads FQGNSA. Trimming left V 5 bases short and J 0 bases short, with 13 bases between. This CDR3 is CASSAVTGLNTEAFF. The CDR3, as DNA: TGTGCCAGCAGCGCCGTCACAGGGTTGAACACTGAAGCTTTCTTT.

V and J are TRBV4-3 and TRBJ2-5; 15 bases match TRBD2. Germline assignment: CDR1 LGHNA and CDR2 YSLEER. V lost 3 bases, J lost 4 bases, and 3 bases stayed unmatched. The CDR3 consists of 16 residues. Here the CDR3 DNA reads TGCGCCAGCAGCCAGGGACTAGCGGGGGGCGGAGAGACCCAGTACTTC. It translates to CASSQGLAGGGETQYF.

The chain links TRBV6-5 to TRBJ2-3; D call uncertain. CDR3 length: 15 residues. V lost 1 base to trimming and J lost 0 bases, with 8 bases between them. Germline lookup yields CDR1 MNHEY and CDR2 SVGAGI. CDR3: CASSYFAASTDTQYF. The CDR3 DNA follows: TGTGCCAGCAGTTACTTCGCGGCTAGCACAGATACGCAGTATTTT.

The J gene is TRBJ2-7, the V gene TRBV4-3; D possibly corresponds to TRBD1 (5 bases). V was trimmed by 0 bases and J by 2 bases, leaving 17 bases between them. CDR3 size: 17 residues. Germline CDR1 LGHNA, CDR2 YSLEER. The CDR3 region is CASSQDIILDRPYEQYF. The CDR3 DNA follows: TGCGCCAGCAGCCAAGACATTATCCTAGACAGACCCTACGAGCAGTACTTC.

The chain is built from TRBV19 and TRBJ1-4; D gene ambiguous. The CDR3 contains 14 residues. Germline assignment: CDR1 LNHDA and CDR2 SQIVND (reference sequence). V dropped 11 bases and J dropped 4 bases, with 17 bases sitting between them. In DNA, the CDR3 is TGTGCCTCCCAATGGCGCAGAGGTAATGAAAAACTGTTTTTT. This encodes CASQWRRGNEKLFF.

Written as DNA, the CDR3 is TGTGCCAGCAGCCTCTGGACAGGGACACAAGAGACCCAGTACTTC. Its translation: CASSLWTGTQETQYF. V is TRBV14 and J is TRBJ2-5; TRBD1 matches at 8 bases. Germline lookup yields CDR1 SGHDN and CDR2 FVKESK. The CDR3 has 15 amino acids. J was trimmed by 2 bases and V by 4 bases; bases with no gene match: 6.

The count of this clone is one. CDR3 protein: CSVEGTLTDNEQFF. The CDR3 bases are TGCAGCGTTGAAGGGACACTCACCGACAATGAGCAGTTCTTC. This sequence joins TRBV29-1 and TRBJ2-1, with TRBD1 as a possible D gene (5 bases). The CDR3 extends over 14 amino acids. Germline V CDR1 and CDR2: SQVTM, ANQGSEA. Trimming stripped 1 base from V and 5 bases from J, with 12 bases between.

This clone was counted a single time. This chain links TRBV2 with TRBJ2-7, with a possible D match to TRBD1 (6 bases). CDR1 is SNHLY and CDR2 is FYNNEI in the germline V gene. This CDR3 region has 12 residues. V lost 3 bases, J lost 9 bases, and 12 bases lay in between. The CDR3 is CASSDTGIGQYF. CDR3 nucleotides: TGTGCCAGCAGTGATACAGGGATAGGGCAGTACTTC.

The chain employs TRBV5-4 and TRBJ2-1, with D possibly matching TRBD2 (6 bases). CDR1 SGHNT and CDR2 YYREEE come from the germline V gene (reference sequence). The CDR3 sequence is 15 residues long. V shed 0 bases and J shed 5 bases, with 12 bases lying between them. For the CDR3, the DNA is TGTGCCAGCAGCTTGGACGCCGGGACTCACAATGAGCAGTTCTTC. Its protein is CASSLDAGTHNEQFF.

V is TRBV30 and J is TRBJ1-5, with D maybe TRBD1 (6 bases). Germline loops: CDR1 GTSNPN, CDR2 SVGIG (reference sequence). The V and J ends lost 2 bases and 7 bases respectively, with 12 bases between them. The CDR3 consists of 13 residues. The CDR3 sequence: CAWSTGRGQPQHF. The DNA of the CDR3 is TGTGCCTGGAGTACAGGGCGAGGACAGCCCCAGCATTTT.

This clone was counted a single time. V is TRBV10-3 and J is TRBJ2-4; 8 bases match TRBD2. Germline V gives CDR1 ENHRY, CDR2 SYGVKD. The CDR3 length is 16 residues. Trimming at V came to 1 base and at J to 6 bases, leaving 8 bases not matched to a gene. This CDR3 reads CAISELELSGRNIQYF. Here the CDR3 DNA reads TGTGCCATCAGTGAGTTGGAACTGAGCGGGAGAAACATTCAGTACTTC.

This sequence joins TRBV28 and TRBJ1-4, with D possibly being TRBD1 (5 bases). V shed 6 bases and J shed 10 bases, with 18 bases lying between them. CDR1 MDHEN and CDR2 SYDVKM come from the germline V gene. The CDR3 is 14 amino acids. CDR3 amino acids: CASSPRGGVGKLFF. CDR3 DNA sequence: TGTGCCAGCAGCCCGCGGGGAGGGGTGGGAAAACTGTTTTTT. Using reference TRBV28 and TRBJ1-4 for the parts outside the CDR3, the full variable domain is DVKVTQSSRYLVKRTGEKVFLECVQDMDHENMFWYRQDPGLGLRLIYFSYDVKMKEKGDIPEGYSVSREKKERFSLILESASTNQTSMYLCASSPRGGVGKLFFGSGTQLSVL.

This chain joins TRBV7-2 and TRBJ2-4, with 7 bases lining up with TRBD2. With 1 base clipped from V and 9 bases from J, the junction kept 0 bases outside the gene matches. CDR3 length equals 12 residues. Germline CDR1 and CDR2: SGHTA and FQGNSA. The CDR3 region is CASSLGGGIQYF. The CDR3, as DNA: TGTGCCAGCAGCTTAGGGGGGGGCATTCAGTACTTC.

This chain connects TRBV11-2 to TRBJ2-5; 11 bases are a match to TRBD2. CDR3 size: 16 residues. V lost 4 bases and J lost 4; bases outside the gene matches: 8. Germline V gene lookup returns CDR1 SGHAT and CDR2 FQNNGV. DNA of the CDR3: TGTGCCAGCAGCTCCCAAATAGCGGGGGGGCGAGAGACCCAGTACTTC. It is translated as CASSSQIAGGRETQYF.

V and J are TRBV24-1 and TRBJ2-1; TRBD2 aligns across 13 bases. V was clipped by 3 bases and J by 8 bases; unmatched bases: 6. CDR3 length: 16 amino acids. Germline-derived CDR1 and CDR2 are KGHDR and SFDVKD. The CDR3 DNA reads TGTGCCACCAGTGATCCGACTAGCGGGGGGATATATGAGCAGTTCTTC. Amino acids: CATSDPTSGGIYEQFF.

The chain uses TRBV6-4 and TRBJ1-6; D call uncertain. The CDR3 spans 14 residues. Germline loops: CDR1 MRHNA, CDR2 SNTAGT. V was trimmed by 0 bases and J by 7 bases, leaving 7 bases between them. CDR3 sequence (DNA): TGTGCCAGCAGTGACTCCGCGGTAAATTCACCCCTCCACTTT. This gives the protein CASSDSAVNSPLHF.